A selection of T cell receptor beta chains follows, all from one sample in a study of cytomegalovirus exposure and HLA in healthy donors. Sequenced by immunoSEQ multiplex PCR; TCRdb stores in-frame clones only, minus some. The sample contains 100,000 to 120,000 clones, 13% to 15% of which appear only once. The sample comprised PBMCs. Source of these receptors: a female donor in good health and CMV-seronegative. Both conserved end residues are part of each CDR3. A D gene is named only where the DNA matches it firmly. The size entry is marked missing in some rows and otherwise reads once, few, many or a size class.

cdr3_aa cdr3_nt v_call cdr3_length clone_size j_call d_call
CASRYTGTSGEQFF TGTGCCAGCAGATATACCGGGACTAGCGGAGAGCAGTTCTTC TRBV7-2 14 few TRBJ2-1 TRBD2
CASSYRGETQYF TGTGCCAGCAGCTACAGGGGCGAGACCCAGTACTTC TRBV7-2 12 . TRBJ2-5 TRBD1
CSASPDYGYTF TGCAGTGCTAGCCCAGACTATGGCTACACCTTC TRBV20-1 11 . TRBJ1-2 .
CASIRQGNQPQHF TGTGCCAGTATTAGACAGGGGAATCAGCCCCAGCATTTT TRBV5-3 13 few TRBJ1-5 TRBD1
CALSGVAKNIQYF TGTGCCCTCAGCGGGGTAGCCAAAAACATTCAGTACTTC TRBV30 13 . TRBJ2-4 TRBD2
CASSLYRLQETQYF TGTGCCAGCAGCTTATACAGGCTACAAGAGACCCAGTACTTC TRBV7-2 14 once TRBJ2-5 .
CAISEGGRGYEQYF TGTGCCATCAGTGAGGGCGGGAGAGGCTACGAGCAGTACTTC TRBV10-3 14 few TRBJ2-7 TRBD2
CASSSSGGWTGELFF TGTGCCAGCAGCTCTAGCGGGGGGTGGACCGGGGAGCTGTTTTTT TRBV11-2 15 few TRBJ2-2 TRBD2
CASSSGGRCPCGDEQYF TGTGCCAGCAGCTCTGGGGGGAGGTGCCCCTGTGGGGACGAGCAGTACTTC TRBV12-1 17 . TRBJ2-7 .
CASNQGGADGYTF TGTGCCAGTAATCAAGGGGGCGCCGATGGCTACACCTTC TRBV19 13 . TRBJ1-2 TRBD1
CASSEKGVNTEAFF TGTGCCAGCAGTGAGAAAGGGGTGAACACTGAAGCTTTCTTT TRBV28 14 . TRBJ1-1 .
CASSPSGTSGSYEQYF TGTGCCAGCAGCCCGTCCGGGACTAGCGGGAGTTACGAGCAGTACTTC TRBV13 16 few TRBJ2-7 TRBD2
CASSPQAEGRDYEQYF TGTGCCAGCAGCCCCCAGGCGGAGGGGAGAGACTACGAGCAGTACTTC TRBV7-2 16 few TRBJ2-7 .
CASSRQGGNYGYTF TGCGCCAGCAGCCGACAAGGAGGCAACTATGGCTACACCTTC TRBV4-1 14 . TRBJ1-2 .
CASSLASGRSRREQFF TGTGCCAGCAGCTTAGCGTCAGGGAGGTCTAGGCGGGAGCAGTTCTTC TRBV7-2 16 . TRBJ2-1 .
CASSLAGAQETQYF TGTGCCAGCAGCTTGGCAGGGGCCCAAGAGACCCAGTACTTC TRBV5-6 14 few TRBJ2-5 .
CASSLWGGARGYTF TGTGCCAGCAGCTTGTGGGGGGGGGCACGGGGCTACACCTTC TRBV5-6 14 . TRBJ1-2 .
CASSPRGNYQPQHF TGTGCCAGCTCACCACGGGGCAATTATCAGCCCCAGCATTTT TRBV18 14 few TRBJ1-5 .
CASGRTGDGYTF TGTGCCAGCGGGCGGACAGGGGATGGCTACACCTTC TRBV25-1 12 few TRBJ1-2 TRBD1
CASSSRDRGADTQYF TGTGCCAGTAGTTCCCGGGACAGGGGCGCAGATACGCAGTATTTT TRBV19 15 . TRBJ2-3 TRBD1
CASKAGAPDTQYF TGTGCCAGCAAAGCGGGGGCGCCAGATACGCAGTATTTT TRBV6-5 13 few TRBJ2-3 TRBD2
CASSLISGAAYEQYF TGTGCCAGCAGCTTAATTAGTGGGGCTGCCTACGAGCAGTACTTC TRBV7-2 15 . TRBJ2-7 .
CASSLSGAGVETQYF TGTGCCAGCAGTTTATCTGGAGCGGGAGTAGAGACCCAGTACTTC TRBV27 15 . TRBJ2-5 TRBD2
CASSIGGRGTEAFF TGTGCCAGTAGTATAGGGGGCAGGGGGACTGAAGCTTTCTTT TRBV19 14 few TRBJ1-1 TRBD1
CASSLGAGREKLFF TGTGCCAGCAGTTTAGGGGCAGGACGGGAAAAACTGTTTTTT TRBV27 14 few TRBJ1-4 .
CASSLFRGELFF TGTGCCAGCAGCTTGTTCAGGGGGGAACTGTTTTTT TRBV5-5 12 . TRBJ1-4 TRBD1
CAISVGLIFSGGSGELFF TGTGCCATCAGTGTTGGCTTAATTTTTTCGGGCGGGTCCGGGGAGCTGTTTTTT TRBV10-3 18 . TRBJ2-2 .
CASSVNQGETQYF TGTGCCAGCAGCGTGAATCAGGGGGAGACCCAGTACTTC TRBV9 13 few TRBJ2-5 .
CASRLTGVNTEAFF TGCGCCAGCAGACTGACAGGGGTGAACACTGAAGCTTTCTTT TRBV5-1 14 . TRBJ1-1 TRBD1
CASSYSNRGTYEQYF TGTGCCAGCAGTTACTCCAACAGGGGTACCTACGAGCAGTACTTC TRBV6-5 15 few TRBJ2-7 TRBD1
CASSLVAGGRGNTIYF TGTGCCAGCAGCTTAGTGGCAGGGGGTAGAGGAAACACCATATATTTT TRBV7-2 16 few TRBJ1-3 TRBD1
CASSGGQHTDTQYF TGTGCCAGCAGCGGGGGACAGCACACAGATACGCAGTATTTT TRBV9 14 . TRBJ2-3 TRBD1
CASSPGINRDTEAFF TGTGCCAGCAGCCCAGGGATTAATCGGGACACTGAAGCTTTCTTT TRBV27 15 . TRBJ1-1 .
CASSKQGGNEQFF TGTGCCAGCAGTAAACAGGGAGGGAATGAGCAGTTCTTC TRBV5-6 13 few TRBJ2-1 .
CASILGTGRTDTQYF TGCGCCAGCATCCTCGGCACAGGGCGGACAGATACGCAGTATTTT TRBV5-1 15 . TRBJ2-3 .
CASSLAQGAVTEAFF TGCGCCAGCAGCTTGGCCCAGGGGGCTGTCACTGAAGCTTTCTTT TRBV5-1 15 few TRBJ1-1 TRBD1
CASSFLAGAEWDEQYF TGTGCCAGCAGCTTTTTAGCGGGGGCCGAATGGGACGAGCAGTACTTC TRBV13 16 . TRBJ2-7 TRBD2
CASSIGQGFGQETQYF TGTGCCAGTAGTATCGGGCAGGGGTTTGGGCAAGAGACCCAGTACTTC TRBV19 16 few TRBJ2-5 .
CASSEALGLSTDTQYF TGTGCCAGCAGCGAGGCCTTGGGCCTCAGCACAGATACGCAGTATTTT TRBV9 16 . TRBJ2-3 .
CASSLEVGNEKLFF TGTGCCAGCAGCCTAGAAGTTGGTAATGAAAAACTGTTTTTT TRBV6-6 14 . TRBJ1-4 .
CASSYDQGQPDTQYF TGTGCCAGCAGTTATGACCAGGGCCAACCAGATACGCAGTATTTT TRBV6-5 15 . TRBJ2-3 .
CASCSGPSYEQYF TGTGCCAGCTGTTCTGGGCCCTCCTACGAGCAGTACTTC TRBV28 13 . TRBJ2-7 .
CASSLTSGQETQYF TGTGCCAGCAGCTTGACTAGCGGCCAAGAGACCCAGTACTTC TRBV5-4 14 . TRBJ2-5 TRBD2
CASSMGGGPQHF TGTGCCAGCAGCATGGGGGGAGGGCCCCAGCATTTT TRBV14 12 few TRBJ1-5 .
CASSVGRIAGGRGETQYF TGTGCCAGCAGCGTAGGACGGATAGCGGGGGGGCGCGGGGAGACCCAGTACTTC TRBV9 18 . TRBJ2-5 TRBD2
CAISDRNTGELFF TGTGCCATCAGTGATCGGAACACCGGGGAGCTGTTTTTT TRBV10-3 13 . TRBJ2-2 .
CASSPNGQGASYEQYF TGCGCCAGCAGCCCGAACGGACAGGGGGCATCGTACGAGCAGTACTTC TRBV5-1 16 . TRBJ2-7 TRBD1
CASSFGQAAPLREQYF TGTGCCAGCAGCTTCGGACAGGCGGCACCCCTACGGGAGCAGTACTTC TRBV5-6 16 few TRBJ2-7 TRBD1
CASSLGRTGLSYEQYF TGTGCCAGCAGTTTAGGAAGGACAGGGCTATCCTACGAGCAGTACTTC TRBV27 16 few TRBJ2-7 TRBD1
CASTAFGYTF TGTGCCAGCACCGCGTTTGGCTACACCTTC TRBV2 10 few TRBJ1-2 .
CASSAMGQNNQPQHF TGTGCCAGCAGCGCGATGGGACAGAACAATCAGCCCCAGCATTTT TRBV28 15 . TRBJ1-5 TRBD1
CASSPLVRTKNYGYTF TGTGCCAGCAGCCCCCTGGTCAGGACAAAAAACTATGGCTACACCTTC TRBV7-8 16 few TRBJ1-2 .
CASSINPHRMNQPQHF TGTGCCAGTAGTATTAACCCTCACAGAATGAATCAGCCCCAGCATTTT TRBV19 16 once TRBJ1-5 .
CASSPGGMNTEAFF TGTGCCAGCAGCCCAGGGGGAATGAACACTGAAGCTTTCTTT TRBV11-3 14 few TRBJ1-1 TRBD1
CASSTWTSGGTDSYEQYF TGCGCCAGCAGCACCTGGACTAGCGGGGGGACAGATTCCTACGAGCAGTACTTC TRBV5-1 18 few TRBJ2-7 TRBD2
CASSLGTMNTEAFF TGCGCCAGCAGCTTGGGGACTATGAACACTGAAGCTTTCTTT TRBV5-1 14 . TRBJ1-1 .
CASSLVAGEAYEQYF TGTGCCAGCAGCTTGGTAGCGGGAGAGGCCTACGAGCAGTACTTC TRBV7-9 15 . TRBJ2-7 TRBD2
CASSQDMVRVDVTQYF TGCGCCAGCAGCCAAGATATGGTCAGGGTGGATGTGACCCAGTACTTC TRBV4-1 16 . TRBJ2-5 .
CASSTGSGYEKLFF TGTGCCAGCTCAACCGGCTCCGGGTATGAAAAACTGTTTTTT TRBV18 14 . TRBJ1-4 .